Below are 12 T cell receptor beta chains sequenced from a single sample in a study of shared clonotypes between healthy human individuals. The protocol was immunoSEQ multiplex PCR, while the TCRdb copy is restricted to in-frame clones and leaves out a portion. The top ten clones hold more than 0.55% of a sample with 900,000 to 1,200,000 clones, roughly 74% of them seen once. Sequencing was carried out using memory CD4+ T cells from PBMCs. The subset: CD45RA-negative fraction. All receptors come from a man in his late teens or twenties in good health. Some clones in this sample may be carry-over from other donors' samples.

This chain connects TRBV11-2 to TRBJ2-1; maybe TRBD2 (5 bases). Trimming cost V 4 bases and J 2 bases, with 12 bases left between them. The CDR3 is 15 residues long. The germline V gene has CDR1 SGHAT and CDR2 FQNNGV. CDR3 in DNA: TGTGCCAGCAGCTCGGAGGAGTTGGCCTACAATGAGCAGTTCTTC. Amino acid sequence: CASSSEELAYNEQFF.

This clone was recorded at least ten times. The genes are TRBV28 and TRBJ2-1; no firm D call. Germline loops: CDR1 MDHEN, CDR2 SYDVKM. CDR3 size: 11 residues. Trimming left V 7 bases short and J 5 bases short, with 6 bases between. Written as DNA, the CDR3 is TGTGCCAGCATCAACAACAATGAGCAGTTCTTC. Translation: CASINNNEQFF.

This clone was seen only a few times. J is TRBJ2-5 and V is TRBV5-1; D may be TRBD1 or TRBD2 (5 bases each). Trimming cost V 7 bases and J 5 bases, with 21 bases left between them. The CDR3 covers 15 residues. Germline CDR1 reads SGHRS; CDR2 reads YFSETQ. CDR3 sequence: CASLLGGHEGETQYF. In nucleotides, the CDR3 is TGCGCCAGCCTCTTAGGAGGCCACGAGGGGGAGACCCAGTACTTC.

The chain employs TRBV4-1 and TRBJ2-7; D may be TRBD2 (6 bases). Germline lookup yields CDR1 MGHRA and CDR2 YSYEKL. Between the trimmed V and J ends, which lost 2 bases and 3 bases, there was a span of 14 bases. CDR3 length: 15 residues. The CDR3 loop is CASSQPLAGIYEQYF. In nucleotides, the CDR3 is TGCGCCAGCAGCCAACCTTTGGCGGGGATCTACGAGCAGTACTTC.

The rearrangement joins TRBV28 to TRBJ1-1; the D gene is possibly TRBD1 (6 bases). The CDR3 is 16 residues long. Germline values: CDR1 MDHEN, CDR2 SYDVKM. V gave up 4 bases and J gave up 10 bases, with 25 bases separating them. The CDR3 region is CASSSPSGTPYRPAFF. The CDR3 region has the DNA TGTGCCAGCAGTTCACCCTCCGGGACACCCTACCGACCAGCTTTCTTT. Full variable domain (outside the CDR3, taken from reference TRBV28 and TRBJ1-1): DVKVTQSSRYLVKRTGEKVFLECVQDMDHENMFWYRQDPGLGLRLIYFSYDVKMKEKGDIPEGYSVSREKKERFSLILESASTNQTSMYLCASSSPSGTPYRPAFFGQGTRLTVV.

CDR3 bases: TGTGCCAGCAGTCTGGGACAGCAAGAGACCCAGTACTTC. It is translated as CASSLGQQETQYF. The chain is built from TRBV6-6 and TRBJ2-5; 7 nucleotides agree with TRBD1. CDR1 is MNHNY, CDR2 SVGAGI, per germline (reference sequence). The ends lost 5 bases at V and 2 bases at J; junction bases unmatched: 2. The CDR3 sequence is 13 residues long.

This chain links TRBV5-1 with TRBJ2-1; the D gene is possibly TRBD2 (7 bases). Germline loops: CDR1 SGHRS, CDR2 YFSETQ. Trimming left V 4 bases short and J 1 base short, with 15 bases between. This CDR3 has 16 residues. CDR3 sequence reads: CASSPGGGRSYNEQFF. For the CDR3, the DNA is TGCGCCAGCAGCCCTGGGGGCGGGAGATCCTACAATGAGCAGTTCTTC.

This chain uses TRBV5-6 with TRBJ1-1, with D hard to call. The CDR3 extends over 15 amino acids. Germline V gene lookup returns CDR1 SGHDT and CDR2 YYEEEE. Trimming took off 0 bases at V and 0 bases at J, with 9 bases between the two ends. The CDR3 bases are TGTGCCAGCAGCTTGGGTCTGGGCATGAACACTGAAGCTTTCTTT. The encoded protein is CASSLGLGMNTEAFF.

CDR3 protein: CASSSKGQGAGGYTF. CDR3 DNA sequence: TGTGCCAGCAGCTCAAAAGGACAGGGGGCGGGTGGCTACACCTTC. The V call is TRBV7-2, the J call TRBJ1-2; 11 bases fit TRBD1. The CDR3 runs 15 residues. Trimming at V came to 4 bases and at J to 7 bases, leaving 8 bases not matched to a gene. From germline, CDR1 is SGHTA and CDR2 FQGNSA.

The V call is TRBV19, the J call TRBJ2-7; D is unclear. Deletions cut 7 bases from V and 4 bases from J, with 8 bases between. The germline V gene encodes CDR1 LNHDA and CDR2 SQIVND (reference sequence). This CDR3 has 11 residues. CDR3 nucleotide sequence: TGTGCCAGTATTCGTGATTACGAGCAGTACTTC. Translated, it gives CASIRDYEQYF.

The chain has TRBV10-3 and TRBJ2-7, with D maybe TRBD2 (7 bases). The CDR3 is made up of 16 amino acids. Germline V gene sequence: CDR1 ENHRY, CDR2 SYGVKD. The ends were cut back, 3 bases at V and 4 bases at J, with 19 bases in the middle. CDR3 protein: CAISDPPGRGGYEQYF. DNA for the CDR3: TGTGCCATCAGTGACCCCCCAGGCAGGGGAGGGTACGAGCAGTACTTC.

V gene TRBV19 combines with J gene TRBJ1-5, with a weak D call TRBD1 (5 bases). Looked up from germline, CDR1 is LNHDA and CDR2 is SQIVND (reference sequence). V dropped 9 bases and J dropped 6 bases, with 18 bases sitting between them. The CDR3 extends over 14 amino acids. The CDR3 nucleotides read TGTGCCAGCGGGGCGTGGGCGGAGGCTCAGCCCCAGCATTTT. This translates into CASGAWAEAQPQHF.